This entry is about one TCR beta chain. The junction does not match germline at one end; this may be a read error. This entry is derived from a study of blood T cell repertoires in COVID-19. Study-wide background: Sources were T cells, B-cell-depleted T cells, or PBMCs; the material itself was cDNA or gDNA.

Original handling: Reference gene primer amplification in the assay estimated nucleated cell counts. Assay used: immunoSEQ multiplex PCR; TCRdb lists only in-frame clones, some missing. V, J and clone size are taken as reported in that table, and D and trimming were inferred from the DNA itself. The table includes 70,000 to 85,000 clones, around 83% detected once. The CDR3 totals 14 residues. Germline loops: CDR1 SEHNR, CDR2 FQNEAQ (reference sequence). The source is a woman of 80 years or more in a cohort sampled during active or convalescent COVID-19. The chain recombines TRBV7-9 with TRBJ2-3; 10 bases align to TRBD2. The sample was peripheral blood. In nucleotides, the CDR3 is TGTGCCAGCAGCCTAGCGGGAGTGACAGATACGCAGTATTTT. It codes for CASSLAGVTDTQYF. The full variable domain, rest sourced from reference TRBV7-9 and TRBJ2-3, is DTGVSQNPRHKITKRGQNVTFRCDPISEHNRLYWYRQTLGQGPEFLTYFQNEAQLEKSRLLSDRFSAERPKGSFSTLEIQRTEQGDSAMYLCASSLAGVTDTQYFGPGTRLTVL.